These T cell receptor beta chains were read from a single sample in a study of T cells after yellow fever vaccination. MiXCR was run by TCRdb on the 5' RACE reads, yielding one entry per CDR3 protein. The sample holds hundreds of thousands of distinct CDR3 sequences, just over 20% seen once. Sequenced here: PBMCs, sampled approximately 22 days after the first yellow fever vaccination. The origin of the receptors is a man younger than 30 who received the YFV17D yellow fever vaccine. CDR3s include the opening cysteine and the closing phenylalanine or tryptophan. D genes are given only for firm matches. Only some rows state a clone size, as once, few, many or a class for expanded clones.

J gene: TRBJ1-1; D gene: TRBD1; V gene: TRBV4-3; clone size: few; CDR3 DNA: TGCGCCAGCAGCCAGGCAGGGACAGGGGAATATATGAACACTGAAGCTTTCTTT; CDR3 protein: CASSQAGTGEYMNTEAFF
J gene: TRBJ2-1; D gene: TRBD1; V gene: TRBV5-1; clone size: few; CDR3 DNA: TGCGCCAGCAGCTCGGACAGGAGACAGGGTTCCTACAATGAGCAGTTCTTC; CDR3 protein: CASSSDRRQGSYNEQFF
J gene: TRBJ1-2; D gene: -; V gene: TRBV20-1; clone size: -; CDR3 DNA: TGCAGTGCCGATCCAGGTGGGCGACTTAACTATGGCTACACCTTC; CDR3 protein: CSADPGGRLNYGYTF
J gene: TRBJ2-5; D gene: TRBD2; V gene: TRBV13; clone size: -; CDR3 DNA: TGTGCCAGCCGACTGCGGGGGGTTCAAGAGACCCAGTACTTC; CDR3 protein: CASRLRGVQETQYF
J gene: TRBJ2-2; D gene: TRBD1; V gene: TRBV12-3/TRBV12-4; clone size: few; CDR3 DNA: TGTGCCAGCAGGACCGGGACAGGGGCTACCGGGGAGCTGTTTTTT; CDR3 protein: CASRTGTGATGELFF
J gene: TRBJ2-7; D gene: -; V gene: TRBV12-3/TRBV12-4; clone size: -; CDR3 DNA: TGTGCCAGCAACCAATTGGGGGTCTGGAACGAGCAGTACTTC; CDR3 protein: CASNQLGVWNEQYF
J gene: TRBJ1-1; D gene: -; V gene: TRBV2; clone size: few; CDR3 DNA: TGTGCCAGCAGTGAGGCGGGGAACACTGAAGCTTTCTTT; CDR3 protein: CASSEAGNTEAFF
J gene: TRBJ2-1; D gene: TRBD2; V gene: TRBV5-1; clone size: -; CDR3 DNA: TGCGCCAGCACCGCTACTAGCGGGGGCCACTCCTACAATGAGCAGTTCTTC; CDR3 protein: CASTATSGGHSYNEQFF
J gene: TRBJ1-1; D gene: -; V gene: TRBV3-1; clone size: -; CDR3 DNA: TGTGCCAGCAGCCAAGCTCCAGGGAACACTGAAGCTTTCTTT; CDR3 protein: CASSQAPGNTEAFF
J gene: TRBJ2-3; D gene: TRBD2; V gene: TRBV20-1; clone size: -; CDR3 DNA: TGCAGTGCTCCCGGACTAGCGGGGCCAACAGATACGCAGTATTTT; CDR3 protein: CSAPGLAGPTDTQYF
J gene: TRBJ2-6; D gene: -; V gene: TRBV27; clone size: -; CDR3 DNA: TGTGCCAGCAGTTTTATCGGGGCCGGGGCCAACGTCCTGACTTTC; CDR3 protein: CASSFIGAGANVLTF
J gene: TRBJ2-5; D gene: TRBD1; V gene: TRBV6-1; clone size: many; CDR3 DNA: TGTGCCAGCAGTAGACAGGGGGTGGAAGAGACCCAGTACTTC; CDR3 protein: CASSRQGVEETQYF
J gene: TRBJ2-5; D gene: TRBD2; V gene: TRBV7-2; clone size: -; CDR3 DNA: TGTGCCAGCAGGAGCGGGGTGTACCAAGAGACCCAGTACTTC; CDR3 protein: CASRSGVYQETQYF
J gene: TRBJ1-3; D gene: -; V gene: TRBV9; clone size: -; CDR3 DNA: TGTGCCAGCAGCGTAGCTACAGCTGGAAACACCATATATTTT; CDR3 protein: CASSVATAGNTIYF
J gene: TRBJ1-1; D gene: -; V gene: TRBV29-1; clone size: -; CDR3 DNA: TGCAGCGTTGAGGTGCAGGGTAACACTGAAGCTTTCTTT; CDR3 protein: CSVEVQGNTEAFF
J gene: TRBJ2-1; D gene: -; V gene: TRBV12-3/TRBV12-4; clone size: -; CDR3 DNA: TGTGCCAGCAGTTTCAAGGGGAACAATGAGCAGTTCTTC; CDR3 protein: CASSFKGNNEQFF
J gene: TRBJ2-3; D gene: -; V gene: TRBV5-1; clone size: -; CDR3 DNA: TGCGCCAGCAGCTTGGTAGCGGACAGGAGTTTGGTTACGCAGTATTTT; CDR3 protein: CASSLVADRSLVTQYF
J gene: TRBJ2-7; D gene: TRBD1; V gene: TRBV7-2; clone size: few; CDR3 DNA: TGTGCCAGCAGCTTAGGGACAGGGGGATACTACGAGCAGTACTTC; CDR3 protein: CASSLGTGGYYEQYF
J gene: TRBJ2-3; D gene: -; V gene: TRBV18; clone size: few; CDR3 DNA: TGTGCCAGCTCACCACGCAGTGGGGAAGGGACGCAGTATTTT; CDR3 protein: CASSPRSGEGTQYF
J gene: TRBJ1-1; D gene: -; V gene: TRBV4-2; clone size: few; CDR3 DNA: TGTGCCAGCAGCCCTCCCGGGATCACTGAAGCTTTCTTT; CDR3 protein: CASSPPGITEAFF
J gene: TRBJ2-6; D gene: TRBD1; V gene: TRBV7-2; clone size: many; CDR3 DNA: TGTGCCAGCAGCTTAGGACAGGGCAACGTCCTGACTTTC; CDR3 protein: CASSLGQGNVLTF
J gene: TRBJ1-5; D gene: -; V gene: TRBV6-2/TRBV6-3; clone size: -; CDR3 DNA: TGTGCCAGCAGTTACCGAAGGGAACCGATGGTTCCCGTCCGGAACAATCAGCCCCAGCATTTT; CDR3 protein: CASSYRREPMVPVRNNQPQHF
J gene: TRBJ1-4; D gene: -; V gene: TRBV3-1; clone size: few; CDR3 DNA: TGTGCCAGCAGCCAAGATATGGTTTATGCAAAACTGTTTTTT; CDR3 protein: CASSQDMVYAKLFF
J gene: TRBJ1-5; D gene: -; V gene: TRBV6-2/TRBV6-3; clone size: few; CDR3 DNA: TGTGCCAGCAGTTCCGGGGGAGCCCAGCCCCAGCATTTT; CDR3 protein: CASSSGGAQPQHF
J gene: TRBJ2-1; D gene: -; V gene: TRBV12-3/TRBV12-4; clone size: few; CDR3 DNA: TGTGCCAGCCCGCAGCAGTTCTTC; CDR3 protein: CASPQQFF
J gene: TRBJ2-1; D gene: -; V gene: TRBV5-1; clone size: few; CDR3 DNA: TGCGCCAGCGGACTGGGACACTCCTACAATGAGCAGTTCTTC; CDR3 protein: CASGLGHSYNEQFF
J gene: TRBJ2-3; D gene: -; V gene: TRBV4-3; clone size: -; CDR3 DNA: TGCGCCAGCAGCCCGTCATCCGGGGGCCGAACAGATACGCAGTATTTT; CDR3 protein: CASSPSSGGRTDTQYF
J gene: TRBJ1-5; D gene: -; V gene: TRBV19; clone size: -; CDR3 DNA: TGTGCCAGTAGCCATAACAGTGACCTGAGCAATCAGCCCCAGCATTTT; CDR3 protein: CASSHNSDLSNQPQHF
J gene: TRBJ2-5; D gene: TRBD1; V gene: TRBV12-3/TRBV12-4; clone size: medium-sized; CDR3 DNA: TGTGCCAGCAGCTTTGGACAGGGTATCCAAGAGACCCAGTACTTC; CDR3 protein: CASSFGQGIQETQYF
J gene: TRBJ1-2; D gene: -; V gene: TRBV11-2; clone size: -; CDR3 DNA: TGTGCCAGCAGCCTACCGGGACGTGGCTACACCTTC; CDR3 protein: CASSLPGRGYTF
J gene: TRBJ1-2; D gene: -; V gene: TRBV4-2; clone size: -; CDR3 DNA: TGTGCCAGCAGCCAAGTAGACTATGGCTACACCTTC; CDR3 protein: CASSQVDYGYTF
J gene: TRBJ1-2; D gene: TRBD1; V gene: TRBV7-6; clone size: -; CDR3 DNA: TGTGCCAGCAGCTTAGTTGGCAGGGGGCAGAATGGCTACACCTTC; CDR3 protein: CASSLVGRGQNGYTF
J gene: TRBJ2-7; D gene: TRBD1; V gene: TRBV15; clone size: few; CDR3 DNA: TGTGCCACCAGCAGAGGACAGGGGGCCTACGAGCAGTACTTC; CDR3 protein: CATSRGQGAYEQYF
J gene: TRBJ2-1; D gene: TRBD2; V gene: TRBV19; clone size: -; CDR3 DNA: TGTGCCAGTAGTAATAGCGGGGGGAGCTCCTACAATGAGCAGTTCTTC; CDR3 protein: CASSNSGGSSYNEQFF
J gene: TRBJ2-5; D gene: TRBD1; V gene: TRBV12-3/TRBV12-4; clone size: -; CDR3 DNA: TGTGCCAGCAGTTTGGACAGGAGCCAAGAGACCCAGTACTTC; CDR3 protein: CASSLDRSQETQYF
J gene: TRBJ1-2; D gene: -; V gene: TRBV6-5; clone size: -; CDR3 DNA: TGTGCCAGCAGTTACTCGGCTGGGAGGGGTAACTATGGCTACACCTTC; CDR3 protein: CASSYSAGRGNYGYTF
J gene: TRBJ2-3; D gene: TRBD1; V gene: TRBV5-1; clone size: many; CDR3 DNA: TGCGCCAGCAGCCCAGGACAGGGACAGGATACGCAGTATTTT; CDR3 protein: CASSPGQGQDTQYF
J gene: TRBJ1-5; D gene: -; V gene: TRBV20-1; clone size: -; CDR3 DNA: TGCAGTGCCCAAGTCAGTGGTCGCAATCAGCCCCAGCATTTT; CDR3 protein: CSAQVSGRNQPQHF
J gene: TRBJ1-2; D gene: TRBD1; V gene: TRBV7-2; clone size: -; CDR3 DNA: TGTGCCAGCAGCTTACGTGGGATGGGACAGGGGGCGGTTGGCTACACCTTC; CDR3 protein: CASSLRGMGQGAVGYTF